This TCR beta chain emerged from a study of T-cell memory formation after mild COVID-19. Whole-study context: The two donors had largely donor-specific TCR clusters. General study findings and limits: Clones which contracted sat mainly in CM and EM if CD4+, and in EMRA if CD8+.

This CDR3 has 14 amino acids. CDR1 is WSHSY and CDR2 is SAAADI in the germline V gene. The V segment lost 7 bases and the J segment 3 bases; nucleotides outside the gene matches: 2. TCRdb re-analysed the 5' RACE reads in MiXCR, keeping a single row per CDR3 protein. Of approximately 300,000 distinct CDR3 sequences listed, roughly 8.2% are singletons. A remark on this clonotype: Its antigen is still unknown.

V is TRBV10-2 and J is TRBJ2-7; TRBD2 matches 14 bases. The sequence came from a man between 18 and 35 years old who had mild COVID-19 (a few samples of this study predate the infection). Cell type and time point are not known. The sample taken for sequencing was PBMCs or a T cell subset sorted from them (not recorded which). CDR3 residues: CASIGLAGGYEQYF. The CDR3 DNA reads as TGCGCCAGCATTGGACTAGCGGGGGGCTACGAGCAGTACTTC.